Each of the 10 T cell receptor beta chains below was sequenced from the same sample in a study of cytomegalovirus exposure and HLA in healthy donors. PCR amplification relied on 60 Vbeta primers (plus 13 Jbeta primers). Clones were sequenced by immunoSEQ multiplex PCR, and TCRdb holds only the in-frame ones, with some missing. The table records 130,000 or so clones, approximately 81% of them present only once. The sample comprised PBMCs. The receptors here all came from a male donor in good health and CMV-seronegative.

The CDR3: CATRGLDTEAFF. CDR3 nucleotides: TGTGCCACCCGGGGTTTAGACACTGAAGCTTTCTTT. The chain combines TRBV27 with TRBJ1-1; D call uncertain. The germline V gene encodes CDR1 MNHEY and CDR2 SMNVEV (reference sequence). This CDR3 comprises 12 residues. Trimming took off 10 bases at V and 3 bases at J, with 12 bases between the two ends.

The chain recombines TRBV7-2 with TRBJ2-5; the match to TRBD1 covers 7 bases. CDR1 is SGHTA and CDR2 is FQGNSA in the germline V gene. Trimming removed 0 bases from V and 4 bases from J; junction bases left unmatched: 2. The CDR3 contains 14 residues. CDR3 sequence: CASSLANRGETQYF. The DNA of the CDR3 is TGTGCCAGCAGCTTAGCGAACAGGGGAGAGACCCAGTACTTC.

This chain uses TRBV19 with TRBJ2-1; tentative D call: TRBD2 (7 bases). The germline V gene encodes CDR1 LNHDA and CDR2 SQIVND (reference sequence). Trimming pared 7 bases from V and 10 bases from J, leaving 17 bases between. This CDR3 is 13 amino acids long. Here the CDR3 DNA reads TGTGCCAGTACCCCCGGACTAGGGGGGGAGCAGTTCTTC. Protein sequence: CASTPGLGGEQFF.

This rearrangement joins TRBV28 to TRBJ1-5; D is possibly TRBD1 (6 bases). Trimming pared 4 bases from V and 7 bases from J, leaving 14 bases between. Looked up from germline, CDR1 is MDHEN and CDR2 is SYDVKM. The CDR3 runs 14 residues. CDR3 amino acids: CASSSSTGTQPQHF. Here the CDR3 DNA reads TGTGCCAGCAGTTCCTCTACAGGGACGCAGCCCCAGCATTTT. Full variable domain (remainder filled in from reference TRBV28 and TRBJ1-5): DVKVTQSSRYLVKRTGEKVFLECVQDMDHENMFWYRQDPGLGLRLIYFSYDVKMKEKGDIPEGYSVSREKKERFSLILESASTNQTSMYLCASSSSTGTQPQHFGDGTRLSIL.

V usage is TRBV9 and J usage is TRBJ2-1; D might be TRBD2 (5 bases). This CDR3 contains 16 residues. Germline loops: CDR1 SGDLS, CDR2 YYNGEE. Trimming took 4 bases from V and 8 from J, leaving 22 bases between them. CDR3 loop: CASSPLYSGSDDEQFF. The CDR3, as DNA: TGTGCCAGCAGCCCCCTTTACTCGGGTAGCGACGATGAGCAGTTCTTC.

This clone has a handful of counts. The chain is built from TRBV5-1 and TRBJ1-6; D remains unclear. The V end lost 0 bases, the J end lost 14 bases, and 12 bases lay between the germline ends. The V gene's germline CDR1 is SGHRS and CDR2 YFSETQ. This CDR3 contains 13 residues. CDR3 region: CASSLDTGVTLHF. The CDR3 bases are TGCGCCAGCAGCTTGGACACCGGAGTCACCCTCCACTTT.

This clone showed up just once. The V gene is TRBV28, the J gene TRBJ2-6, with D possibly TRBD1 on 5 matching bases. This CDR3 contains 18 residues. CDR1 and CDR2 (germline): MDHEN, SYDVKM. The V and J ends lost 10 bases and 0 bases respectively, with 22 bases between them. CDR3 region: CATWKGRKLSSGANVLTF. CDR3 DNA: TGTGCCACCTGGAAGGGGCGGAAGCTAAGCTCTGGGGCCAACGTCCTGACTTTC.

The chain couples TRBV2 to TRBJ2-3, with D possibly TRBD1 on 6 matching bases. V shed 2 bases and J shed 3 bases, with 15 bases lying between them. Per germline, CDR1 SNHLY and CDR2 FYNNEI. The CDR3 loop spans 16 amino acids. The CDR3 DNA sequence: TGTGCCAGCAGTGAACAGGGGCAGGGTGTGACAGATACGCAGTATTTT. This translates into CASSEQGQGVTDTQYF.

The rearrangement uses TRBV5-4 and TRBJ2-5; D remains unclear. The germline V and J ends were trimmed by 3 bases and 11 bases, with 14 bases remaining between them. Germline V gene sequence: CDR1 SGHNT, CDR2 YYREEE (reference sequence). CDR3 length equals 12 residues. The CDR3 region has the DNA TGTGCCAGCAGCTCGACATTTTCTCGGCAGTACTTC. Translation gives CASSSTFSRQYF.

The V call is TRBV7-9, the J call TRBJ2-5; tentative D call: TRBD1 (5 bases). The CDR3 has 16 residues. In germline, CDR1 is SEHNR, CDR2 FQNEAQ (reference sequence). Trimming removed 1 base at V and 2 bases at J, with 14 bases between. CDR3 nucleotide sequence: TGTGCCAGCAGCTTAGAAGGGGCGACAAAACAAGAGACCCAGTACTTC. As protein: CASSLEGATKQETQYF.